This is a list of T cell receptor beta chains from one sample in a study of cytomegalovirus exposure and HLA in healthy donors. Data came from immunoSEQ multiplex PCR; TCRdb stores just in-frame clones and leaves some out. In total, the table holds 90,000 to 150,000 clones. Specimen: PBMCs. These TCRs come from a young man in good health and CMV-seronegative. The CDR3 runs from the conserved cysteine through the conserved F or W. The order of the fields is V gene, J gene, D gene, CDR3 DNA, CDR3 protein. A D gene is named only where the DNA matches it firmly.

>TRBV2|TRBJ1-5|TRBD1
TGTGCCAGCAGGGGGACAGGGGACCCGAACCGGAGTCAGCCCCAGCATTTT
CASRGTGDPNRSQPQHF
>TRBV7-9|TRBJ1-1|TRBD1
TGTGCCAGCAGCCTGGACAGGGTTGAAGCTTTCTTT
CASSLDRVEAFF
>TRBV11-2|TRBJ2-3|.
TGTGCCAGCAGCTTGTATCTCACAGATACGCAGTATTTT
CASSLYLTDTQYF
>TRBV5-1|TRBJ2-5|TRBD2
TGCGCCAGCGCACTAGCGGGAGAGACCCAGTACTTC
CASALAGETQYF
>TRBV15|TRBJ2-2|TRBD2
TGTGCCACCAGCCTAGGGACTAGCGTGAATACCGGGGAGCTGTTTTTT
CATSLGTSVNTGELFF
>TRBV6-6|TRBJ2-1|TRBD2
TGTGCCAGCAGTTCCCAAACTAGCGGGAGTACCGATGAGCAGTTCTTC
CASSSQTSGSTDEQFF
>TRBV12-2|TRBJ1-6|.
TGTGCAAGTCGCTTATCACTAAATAGACGGGACAGGGCCCCCTTT
CASRLSLNRRDRAPF
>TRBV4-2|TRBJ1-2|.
TGTGCCAGCAGCCAGCTTGCAGGGGTGAACTATGGCTACACCTTC
CASSQLAGVNYGYTF
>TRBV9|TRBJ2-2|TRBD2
TGTGCCAGCAGCGGACTAGGTCTAGCGGCGAACACCGGGGAGCTGTTTTTT
CASSGLGLAANTGELFF
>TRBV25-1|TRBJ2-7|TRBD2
TGTGCCAGCAGTGAGACTAGCGGGAGCTCCTACGAGCAGTACTTC
CASSETSGSSYEQYF
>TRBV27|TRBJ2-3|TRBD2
TGTGCCAGCAGTTTCCTCGTAGCGGGAGGGGGTACAGATACGCAGTATTTT
CASSFLVAGGGTDTQYF